This TCR beta chain comes out of a study of shared clonotypes between healthy human individuals. General observations from the study: Sampling involved blood alone; tissue repertoires likely differ.

Comment on this clone: Its antigen remains unidentified.

The test was conducted at deep level. Libraries were prepared by immunoSEQ multiplex PCR; TCRdb keeps only in-frame clonotypes and omits some of them. The repertoire holds about 2.1 million clones, with over 85% as singletons. Only CD45RO-negative cells positively selected for CCR7 counted as naive CD8 cells, so terminally differentiated effector memory CD45RA+ cells were excluded. V was cut by 1 base and J by 7 bases, with 11 bases left in between. Germline CDR1 and CDR2: SGHVS and FNYEAQ. This CDR3 has 13 residues. The gene calls are TRBV7-6 and TRBJ2-7, with D maybe TRBD1 (6 bases). The clonotype was recovered from a man younger than 35 in good health. Some clones in this sample may be carry-over from other donors' samples. Material for sequencing was naive CD8+ T cells from PBMCs. The CDR3 sequence is CASSLGPGVEQYF. The CDR3 nucleotides are TGTGCCAGCAGCTTAGGACCAGGGGTTGAGCAGTACTTC.